The 15 T cell receptor beta chains reported below all come from one sample, sequenced in a study of T-cell reconstitution after alpha-beta-depleted transplantation in children. Preparation of the TCRbeta library used unique molecular identifiers. TCRdb analysed the PCR reads with MiXCR anew, one entry per CDR3 protein. The data show approximately 110,000 distinct CDR3 sequences, under 25% seen once. The specimen comprised PBMCs, mostly from graft donor cells, sampled 180 days after TCRalphabeta/CD19-depleted stem cell transplant. The receptors shown here come from a male patient aged 2 to 10 who had a stem cell transplant for chronic granulomatous disease, so the T cells may come from the graft donor.

The chain combines TRBV20-1 with TRBJ2-1; the D call may be TRBD1 or TRBD2 (5 bases each). V dropped 1 base and J dropped 8 bases, with 12 bases sitting between them. Looked up from germline, CDR1 is DFQATT and CDR2 is SNEGSKA (reference sequence). The CDR3 has 13 residues. CDR3 amino acids: CSARGPRGHEQFF. CDR3 in DNA: TGCAGTGCTAGAGGACCAAGGGGACATGAGCAGTTCTTC.

The table lists this clonotype with a count of one. The rearrangement links TRBV5-1 to TRBJ1-5, with 9 bases aligning to TRBD1. In germline, CDR1 is SGHRS, CDR2 YFSETQ. With V trimmed by 5 bases and J by 4 bases, 4 bases remained unmatched. CDR3 length: 14 amino acids. The CDR3 protein is CASSWGTGNQPQHF. In nucleotides, the CDR3 is TGCGCCAGCAGTTGGGGGACAGGGAATCAGCCCCAGCATTTT.

This clonotype was seen a handful of times. This rearrangement joins TRBV5-6 to TRBJ2-5; perhaps D is TRBD1 or TRBD2 (6 bases each). The CDR3 extends over 19 amino acids. V lost 4 bases and J 5 bases, leaving 30 bases between the germline ends. Germline V gives CDR1 SGHDT, CDR2 YYEEEE. The CDR3: CASSEEGGILERGEETQYF. In nucleotides, the CDR3 is TGTGCCAGCAGCGAAGAGGGGGGCATTCTAGAGCGCGGGGAGGAGACCCAGTACTTC.

This clonotype has at least ten counts. V gene TRBV20-1 combines with J gene TRBJ2-3, with D hard to call. There are 14 residues in the CDR3. Trimming left V 5 bases short and J 5 bases short, with 17 bases between. CDR1 DFQATT and CDR2 SNEGSKA come from the germline V gene (reference sequence). CDR3 DNA: TGCAGTGCTTACCCAGCCGGCCCTGAAGATACGCAGTATTTT. Translating it yields CSAYPAGPEDTQYF.

The rearrangement links TRBV11-2 to TRBJ2-5; 9 bases are shared with TRBD1. CDR1 and CDR2 (germline): SGHAT, FQNNGV. The CDR3 totals 15 residues. V lost 4 bases to trimming and J lost 1 base; unmatched junction nucleotides: 4. Here the CDR3 reads CASSSTGGFQETQYF. CDR3 sequence (DNA): TGTGCCAGCAGCTCTACAGGGGGCTTCCAAGAGACCCAGTACTTC. The full variable domain, completed using reference TRBV11-2 and TRBJ2-5, is EAGVAQSPRYKIIEKRQSVAFWCNPISGHATLYWYQQILGQGPKLLIQFQNNGVVDDSQLPKDRFSAERLKGVDSTLKIQPAKLEDSAVYLCASSSTGGFQETQYFGPGTRLLVL.

The chain carries TRBV12-3 or TRBV12-4 and TRBJ1-3; no reliable D call. V lost 6 bases, J lost 0 bases, and 3 bases lay in between. The CDR3 loop spans 12 amino acids. CDR3 sequence: CASRTSGNTIYF. The CDR3, as DNA: TGTGCCAGCAGAACCTCTGGAAACACCATATATTTT.

This clonotype was observed many times. This chain links TRBV5-1 with TRBJ2-7, with 9 positions matching TRBD1. The CDR3 has 14 residues. J lost 6 bases, V lost 4 bases, and 8 bases had no gene match. Per germline, CDR1 SGHRS and CDR2 YFSETQ. The CDR3 here is CASSRRDRESEQYF. CDR3 nucleotide sequence: TGCGCCAGCAGCCGCCGGGACAGGGAGTCCGAGCAGTACTTC.

The table lists this clonotype with many counts. The rearrangement uses TRBV20-1 and TRBJ2-2; no clear D gene. This CDR3 spans 13 amino acids. The V end lost 3 bases, the J end lost 1 base, and 6 bases lay between the germline ends. Germline V gene sequence: CDR1 DFQATT, CDR2 SNEGSKA (reference sequence). The CDR3 region has the DNA TGCAGTGCTAGCGTCAGGAACACCGGGGAGCTGTTTTTT. It encodes CSASVRNTGELFF.

The rearrangement uses TRBV7-9 and TRBJ2-1; D possibly corresponds to TRBD2 (5 bases). Per germline, CDR1 SEHNR and CDR2 FQNEAQ (reference sequence). Between the trimmed V and J ends, which lost 1 base and 4 bases, there was a span of 14 bases. CDR3 size: 16 residues. The CDR3 loop is CASSLVGLAGYNEQFF. CDR3 bases: TGTGCCAGCAGCTTAGTGGGCCTCGCGGGTTACAATGAGCAGTTCTTC.

This clonotype was found many times. The gene calls are TRBV27 and TRBJ2-7; D might be TRBD2 (5 bases). Germline V CDR1 and CDR2: MNHEY, SMNVEV (reference sequence). V was shortened by 5 bases and J by 2 bases, with 10 bases between the two germline ends. The length of the CDR3 is 13 residues. Written as DNA, the CDR3 is TGTGCCAGCAGTCGTCGGCGGGCCTACGAGCAGTACTTC. Translating it yields CASSRRRAYEQYF.

This clonotype was seen repeatedly, ten times or more. The rearrangement links TRBV20-1 to TRBJ1-6; 7 nucleotides align to TRBD1. CDR1 and CDR2 (germline): DFQATT, SNEGSKA (reference sequence). V dropped 3 bases and J dropped 10; count of bases not matched to a gene: 9. The CDR3 covers 14 residues. The CDR3 loop reads CSASRDSQYSPLHF. In DNA form, the CDR3 reads TGCAGTGCTAGCCGGGACAGTCAGTACTCACCCCTCCACTTT.

This clonotype occurred many times. The CDR3 DNA sequence: TGTGCCAGCAGGCTAGGGGGCTTTGGGACCCAGTACTTC. It yields the protein CASRLGGFGTQYF. This sequence joins TRBV28 and TRBJ2-5, with TRBD1 matching over 7 bases. This CDR3 is built from 13 residues. V gave up 6 bases and J gave up 7 bases; unmatched junction bases: 8. Germline V gives CDR1 MDHEN, CDR2 SYDVKM. The full variable domain, with the rest looked up from reference TRBV28 and TRBJ2-5, is DVKVTQSSRYLVKRTGEKVFLECVQDMDHENMFWYRQDPGLGLRLIYFSYDVKMKEKGDIPEGYSVSREKKERFSLILESASTNQTSMYLCASRLGGFGTQYFGPGTRLLVL.

The table lists this clonotype with a few counts. The rearrangement joins TRBV20-1 to TRBJ2-2, with 10 bases aligning to TRBD2. V shed 3 bases and J 4 bases; nucleotides not matched to a gene: 2. The CDR3 consists of 14 residues. Germline assignment: CDR1 DFQATT and CDR2 SNEGSKA (reference sequence). Here the CDR3 DNA reads TGCAGTGCTAGGGTAGCGGGAGGCACCGGGGAGCTGTTTTTT. It is translated as CSARVAGGTGELFF.

This clonotype was recorded at least ten times. This rearrangement joins TRBV27 to TRBJ1-2; D is possibly TRBD1 (6 bases). The CDR3 is made up of 12 amino acids. Per germline, CDR1 MNHEY and CDR2 SMNVEV (reference sequence). V lost 6 bases and J 8 bases, leaving 13 bases between the germline ends. The CDR3 loop is CASRDSSLGYTF. For the CDR3, the DNA is TGTGCCAGCAGGGACAGTAGCCTCGGCTACACCTTC.

The rearrangement joins TRBV5-1 to TRBJ1-1; 7 bases are shared with TRBD1. The ends lost 0 bases at V and 1 base at J; junction bases unmatched: 6. Germline assignment: CDR1 SGHRS and CDR2 YFSETQ. The length of the CDR3 is 16 residues. CDR3 in amino acids: CASSLEGAGENTEAFF. The CDR3 coding sequence is TGCGCCAGCAGCTTGGAGGGGGCTGGGGAGAACACTGAAGCTTTCTTT.